This T cell receptor (beta chain) was observed in a study of blood T cells in healthy people across ages. Study-wide context: When template switching was applied, about one barcoded beta molecule was captured per two T cells. Study-wide results and limits: Per-million-T-cell TCR beta diversity fell roughly linearly with age.

This clonotype was detected a few times. Its antigen is still unknown. Primers used in a second PCR of about 6 to 12 cycles were a sample-barcoded 5' primer and a J-beta primer mix. TCRdb passed the 5' RACE reads through MiXCR, listing each CDR3 protein once. The sample lists 1.5 million to 1.8 million distinct CDR3 sequences, under 55% seen once, with roughly 3.7% in the top ten. Samples had at least 6 million PBMCs isolated from them. CDR3 length equals 17 residues. Germline loops: CDR1 SGHDT, CDR2 YYEEEE. The V end lost 1 base, the J end lost 3 bases, and 19 bases lay between the germline ends. The sequence was collected from a woman aged 18 to 35 in good health. Sequencing was done on a sample of blood. V gene TRBV5-6 combines with J gene TRBJ1-2; D call uncertain. CDR3 protein: CASSLWSGVIQYYGYTF. The DNA of the CDR3 is TGTGCCAGCAGCTTGTGGAGTGGGGTCATCCAATACTATGGCTACACCTTC.